Below are 25 T cell receptor beta chains sequenced from a single sample in a study of PD-1 blockade in classical Hodgkin lymphoma. Here immunoSEQ multiplex PCR was the method, and the copy in TCRdb shows in-frame clones only, minus some. This sample has about 62,000 clones; around 88% occur once, and the top ten carry approximately 13%. Every patient relapsed after autologous stem cell transplantation, and brentuximab vedotin exposure varied. The source was peripheral blood mononuclear cells (PBMCs), collected at baseline. The source is a human donor with classical Hodgkin lymphoma.

The chain couples TRBV4-3 to TRBJ2-7, with D perhaps matching TRBD1 or TRBD2 (6 bases each). The germline V gene encodes CDR1 LGHNA and CDR2 YSLEER. The CDR3 has 16 residues. V dropped 4 bases and J dropped 2 bases, with 18 bases sitting between them. CDR3 sequence: CASSLSGEGGPYEQYF. For the CDR3, the DNA is TGCGCCAGCAGCCTCTCAGGCGAGGGGGGACCCTACGAGCAGTACTTC.

The chain joins TRBV15 to TRBJ1-5; TRBD1 aligns across 10 bases. The junction had 10 bases not matched to a gene; V was cut back by 4 bases and J by 1 base. Per the germline V gene, CDR1 is LNHNV and CDR2 is YYDKDF (reference sequence). There are 18 residues in the CDR3. Here the CDR3 reads CATSILLRDRGSNQPQHF. The DNA of the CDR3 is TGTGCCACCAGCATTCTCCTCAGGGACAGGGGAAGCAATCAGCCCCAGCATTTT.

The V gene is TRBV19, the J gene TRBJ1-2; D is ambiguous. V was clipped by 3 bases and J by 8 bases, with 16 bases between them. The germline V gene encodes CDR1 LNHDA and CDR2 SQIVND (reference sequence). The CDR3 length is 14 residues. The CDR3 spells CASSIFGFPGGYTF. In DNA form, the CDR3 reads TGTGCCAGTAGTATTTTTGGGTTCCCGGGCGGCTACACCTTC.

The chain recombines TRBV18 with TRBJ1-4; D is unclear. In germline, CDR1 is KGHSH, CDR2 LQKENI. With 4 bases removed from V and 3 bases from J, the gap between germline ends came to 9 bases. The CDR3 spans 14 residues. CDR3 sequence reads: CASSQSPANEKLFF. The DNA for the CDR3 is TGTGCCAGCTCACAGAGCCCCGCTAATGAAAAACTGTTTTTT.

This clone was detected only once. V usage is TRBV12-5 and J usage is TRBJ2-5, with 12 bases fitting TRBD1. Trimming at V came to 4 bases and at J to 2 bases, leaving 5 bases not matched to a gene. CDR3 length: 16 amino acids. The V gene's germline CDR1 is LGHNT and CDR2 FRNRAP. This CDR3 reads CASGWRDRGLQETQYF. CDR3 DNA: TGTGCTAGTGGTTGGCGGGACAGGGGGCTTCAAGAGACCCAGTACTTC.

J is TRBJ1-3 and V is TRBV2, with D possibly being TRBD1 (5 bases). The V end lost 8 bases, the J end lost 0 bases, and 14 bases lay between the germline ends. CDR1 SNHLY and CDR2 FYNNEI come from the germline V gene. The CDR3 spans 15 residues. In nucleotides, the CDR3 is TGTGCCAGCTTTGGGGACGCGCCCTCTGGAAACACCATATATTTT. Translating it yields CASFGDAPSGNTIYF.

The CDR3 protein is CASSWGQAPSGTF. In DNA form, the CDR3 reads TGTGCCAGCAGCTGGGGGCAGGCCCCGAGTGGTACCTTC. The chain joins TRBV5-6 to TRBJ1-2, with D perhaps TRBD1 (6 bases). Per germline, CDR1 SGHDT and CDR2 YYEEEE. Trimming removed 3 bases at V and 14 bases at J, with 20 bases between. The CDR3 contains 13 residues.

The chain links TRBV19 to TRBJ1-1; 7 nucleotides match TRBD1. The CDR3 covers 12 residues. The germline CDR1 and CDR2 sequences are LNHDA and SQIVND (reference sequence). The trim removed 8 bases at V and 4 bases at J, leaving 4 bases unmatched. As DNA, the CDR3 is TGTGCCAGTGACAGGGCAAGCACTGAAGCTTTCTTT. As protein: CASDRASTEAFF.

This clone has more than one count but fewer than ten. Other DNA sequences from this sample encode an identical CDR3 as well. This chain uses TRBV7-2 with TRBJ1-1, with D uncertain. Germline CDR1 and CDR2: SGHTA and FQGNSA. The V and J ends lost 1 base and 4 bases respectively, with 10 bases between them. The CDR3 loop spans 14 amino acids. The CDR3 region has the DNA TGTGCCAGCAGCTTAGACGGACGCGGCACTGAAGCTTTCTTT. Protein: CASSLDGRGTEAFF.

This clone has a single count. The chain joins TRBV7-2 to TRBJ1-3; no clear D gene. The CDR3 has 14 residues. V was cut by 6 bases and J by 0 bases, with 9 bases left in between. Germline V gives CDR1 SGHTA, CDR2 FQGNSA. CDR3 DNA sequence: TGTGCCAGCAGTTCCCCTAGCTCTGGAAACACCATATATTTT. Protein product: CASSSPSSGNTIYF.

The CDR3 DNA is TGTGCCAGCAGCTCCAGGGGGCCAAGGACTGAAGCTTTCTTT. This codes for CASSSRGPRTEAFF. The V call is TRBV11-3, the J call TRBJ1-1, with 8 positions matching TRBD1. Germline CDR1 reads SGHNT; CDR2 reads YENEEA. After removal of 4 bases from V and 5 bases from J, the junction contained 6 bases not matched to a gene. CDR3 length: 14 residues. The full variable domain, rest sourced from reference TRBV11-3 and TRBJ1-1, is EAGVVQSPRYKIIEKKQPVAFWCNPISGHNTLYWYLQNLGQGPELLIRYENEEAVDDSQLPKDRFSAERLKGVDSTLKIQPAELGDSAVYLCASSSRGPRTEAFFGQGTRLTVV.

The chain has TRBV27 and TRBJ1-2; 7 nucleotides align to TRBD1. The CDR3 is made up of 13 amino acids. V lost 6 bases and J lost 2; bases outside the gene matches: 3. Germline V gene sequence: CDR1 MNHEY, CDR2 SMNVEV (reference sequence). The CDR3 DNA is TGTGCCAGCAGGGCGACAGGGAACTATGGCTACACCTTC. It codes for CASRATGNYGYTF.

The chain is built from TRBV7-9 and TRBJ2-7; possibly TRBD1 for D (6 bases). V gave up 6 bases and J gave up 0 bases, with 12 bases separating them. Looked up from germline, CDR1 is SEHNR and CDR2 is FQNEAQ (reference sequence). The CDR3 is 14 residues long. The CDR3 region has the DNA TGTGCCAGCAGTCCAGACAGGAACTCCTACGAGCAGTACTTC. It codes for CASSPDRNSYEQYF.

The chain combines TRBV27 with TRBJ1-4; D gene uncertain. V was cut by 6 bases and J by 5 bases, with 13 bases left in between. CDR1 MNHEY and CDR2 SMNVEV come from the germline V gene (reference sequence). The CDR3 is 14 residues long. The CDR3 coding sequence is TGTGCCAGCAGCCCCCGAATTGGGAATGAAAAACTGTTTTTT. Translated: CASSPRIGNEKLFF.

This sequence joins TRBV11-3 and TRBJ2-5; D is possibly TRBD2 (6 bases). Germline values: CDR1 SGHNT, CDR2 YENEEA. V gave up 5 bases and J gave up 2 bases, with 15 bases separating them. CDR3 size: 15 residues. CDR3 in amino acids: CASSPDSSGQETQYF. The CDR3 coding sequence is TGTGCCAGCAGCCCGGATTCCAGCGGGCAAGAGACCCAGTACTTC.

This chain uses TRBV30 with TRBJ1-1, with 7 bases identical to TRBD1. CDR1 is GTSNPN, CDR2 SVGIG, per germline (reference sequence). The CDR3 extends over 13 amino acids. V lost 3 bases and J lost 0; bases outside the gene matches: 1. CDR3 nucleotide sequence: TGTGCCTGGAGCGGACAGGTGAACACTGAAGCTTTCTTT. Translation gives CAWSGQVNTEAFF.

The chain couples TRBV19 to TRBJ2-5; D call uncertain. The J call may be mistaken, given a closer DNA end match to TRBJ2-7. Germline-derived CDR1 and CDR2 are LNHDA and SQIVND (reference sequence). This CDR3 has 14 amino acids. The CDR3 DNA reads TGTGCCAGTAGTATGGCAGCCAAGACCTACGAGCAGTACTTC. Its protein product is CASSMAAKTYEQYF.

The rearrangement uses TRBV7-2 and TRBJ1-5; the D gene is possibly TRBD1 (6 bases). Between the trimmed V and J ends, which lost 7 bases and 5 bases, there was a span of 15 bases. This CDR3 is 14 amino acids long. In germline, CDR1 is SGHTA, CDR2 FQGNSA. The CDR3 coding sequence is TGTGCCAGCAATCCGAGGGGGTGGGATCAGCCCCAGCATTTT. Its protein is CASNPRGWDQPQHF.

The V and J genes are TRBV7-9 and TRBJ2-7, with TRBD1 identical over 8 bases. Germline CDR1 SEHNR, CDR2 FQNEAQ (reference sequence). The junction had 10 bases not matched to a gene; V was cut back by 5 bases and J by 1 base. The CDR3 length is 16 residues. Here the CDR3 DNA reads TGTGCCAGCAGCCCTGGGACAGGCAGAGAGTCCTACGAGCAGTACTTC. It is translated as CASSPGTGRESYEQYF.

This chain joins TRBV10-3 and TRBJ1-2, with D tentatively TRBD1 (5 bases). The CDR3 has 13 amino acids. The germline CDR1 and CDR2 sequences are ENHRY and SYGVKD. V shed 3 bases and J shed 6 bases, with 11 bases lying between them. CDR3 nucleotides: TGTGCCATCAGTGACGGACAAGCCGATGGCTACACCTTC. Its protein is CAISDGQADGYTF.

V and J are TRBV9 and TRBJ1-2; 8 bases map to TRBD1. This CDR3 is built from 19 residues. Trimming cost V 3 bases and J 4 bases; bases outside gene matches: 20. Germline values: CDR1 SGDLS, CDR2 YYNGEE. CDR3 in DNA: TGTGCCAGCAGCGCGCGATTCAACCCGGACAGGGCGTACCCCTATGGCTACACCTTC. Translation gives CASSARFNPDRAYPYGYTF.

The V call is TRBV9, the J call TRBJ2-2, with D possibly matching TRBD2 (5 bases). V lost 0 bases to trimming and J lost 2 bases, with 8 bases between them. The CDR3 has 15 amino acids. The germline V gene encodes CDR1 SGDLS and CDR2 YYNGEE. The CDR3 loop is CASSVGGFNTGELFF. The CDR3, as DNA: TGTGCCAGCAGCGTAGGAGGGTTCAACACCGGGGAGCTGTTTTTT.

The chain recombines TRBV18 with TRBJ1-5, with D unclear. Germline CDR1 is KGHSH and CDR2 is LQKENI. The CDR3 runs to 13 residues. V was trimmed by 6 bases and J by 7 bases, leaving 13 bases between them. CDR3 coding DNA: TGTGCCAGCTCCTCTTCCCCGGGCCAGCCCCAGCATTTT. As protein: CASSSSPGQPQHF.

The rearrangement links TRBV7-2 to TRBJ2-3, with D possibly TRBD1 on 5 matching bases. The CDR3 loop spans 13 amino acids. CDR1 is SGHTA and CDR2 is FQGNSA in the germline V gene. V dropped 5 bases and J dropped 2 bases, with 8 bases sitting between them. As DNA, the CDR3 is TGTGCCAGCAGCCGCAGGGTCACAGATACGCAGTATTTT. Amino acids: CASSRRVTDTQYF.

V usage is TRBV7-6 and J usage is TRBJ2-1; 7 bases are shared with TRBD1. The CDR3 is 16 amino acids. Germline CDR1 and CDR2: SGHVS and FNYEAQ. V was clipped by 7 bases and J by 3 bases; unmatched bases: 12. CDR3 DNA sequence: TGTGCCAGCACTCAACTGGAGGCAGGGGGCTACAATGAGCAGTTCTTC. Translated, it gives CASTQLEAGGYNEQFF.